This T cell receptor (beta chain) was documented in a study of blood T cell repertoires in COVID-19. V lost 3 bases to trimming and J lost 5 bases, with 8 bases between them. CDR3 length: 13 residues. CDR1 and CDR2 from the germline V gene are LNHDA and SQIVND (reference sequence). Sequenced by immunoSEQ multiplex PCR; TCRdb stores in-frame clones only, minus some. This repertoire shows some 100,000 clones, approximately 80% found once; its top ten account for less than 8%. Sequences were obtained from peripheral blood. This chain links TRBV19 with TRBJ2-1; no definite D call. This TCR derives from a woman older than 75 with active or convalescent COVID-19. CDR3 region: CASSIMADNEQFF. The CDR3 nucleotides read TGTGCCAGTAGTATTATGGCGGACAATGAGCAGTTCTTC.